Sequencing of this TCR beta chain was carried out in a study of TIL therapy for anti-PD-1-resistant metastatic lung cancer. The wider study: Median tumor PD-L1 proportion score was roughly 5.8%. Study outcomes and limitations: TIL clonotype persistence in blood showed no apparent association with response.

Specified time point: pre-treatment sample, taken before nivolumab and TIL therapy. Note on this clone: Its specificity is unknown.

The libraries were made with immunoSEQ v3. Measured with immunoSEQ multiplex PCR; TCRdb has only the in-frame clones, and not every one. The profile shows 50,000 or so clones, around 79% of them singletons. This CDR3 is 14 amino acids long. Deletions cut 4 bases from V and 2 bases from J, with 13 bases between. Looked up from germline, CDR1 is SQVTM and CDR2 is ANQGSEA. The chain has TRBV29-1 and TRBJ2-3, with D possibly TRBD1 on 7 matching bases. This clonotype was sampled from a woman between 30 and 80 years old with non-small cell lung cancer. The sample was blood, taken at baseline. The CDR3 spells CSVGGGGATDTQYF. The CDR3 nucleotides are TGCAGCGTTGGAGGGGGCGGGGCCACAGATACGCAGTATTTT.